This TCR beta chain was found in a study of neurological immune-mediated disorders. The time point: longitudinal time-point 2. Libraries used 2 million unsorted PBMCs kept frozen in RNAlater. In this sample, this clonotype turned up many times. Its antigen is not identified. Study outcomes and limitations: Levels of TCR clonal expansion peaked in HTLV-1-associated myelopathy and reached their lowest in multiple sclerosis, under those of healthy controls. Neither clinical nor MRI features were associated with the multiple sclerosis repertoire cluster.

Germline CDR1 reads SGHRS; CDR2 reads YFSETQ. Unmatched junction bases numbered 14, after V lost 3 bases and J lost 6 bases. The length of the CDR3 is 17 residues. The authors made cDNA by 5'RACE with 10-nucleotide random UMIs. TCRdb fed the 5' RACE reads into MiXCR, producing one record per CDR3 protein. Found here are 65,000 to 95,000 distinct CDR3 sequences, 5% to 6% of them singletons; the top ten hold over 7%. The sample comprised PBMCs. The TCR was taken from a woman aged 55 to 70 with multiple sclerosis. The chain joins TRBV5-1 to TRBJ1-2, with 10 bases fitting TRBD1. The CDR3 DNA reads TGCGCCAGCAGCTCGGATTTGGGGGGACAGGGGCGGAATGGCTACACCTTC. As protein: CASSSDLGGQGRNGYTF.